The entry that follows covers one TCR beta chain sequence. This entry is derived from a study of blood T cell repertoires in COVID-19. As for the study in general: Sample material is recorded as cDNA or gDNA derived from T cells, B-cell-depleted T cells, or PBMCs.

Here immunoSEQ multiplex PCR was the method, and the copy in TCRdb shows in-frame clones only, minus some. The data show tens of thousands of clones, with approximately 82% seen just once and roughly 11% held by the top ten. This CDR3 spans 16 amino acids. V was clipped by 2 bases and J by 1 base; unmatched bases: 7. Germline CDR1 is MNHEY and CDR2 is SVGAGI. Sequenced: peripheral blood. This clonotype was sampled from a human donor in a cohort sampled during active COVID-19. This chain joins TRBV6-5 and TRBJ1-2; 7 bases match TRBD1. CDR3 amino acids: CASSYGGTEINYGYTF. The DNA of the CDR3 is TGTGCCAGCAGTTACGGAGGGACAGAGATTAACTATGGCTACACCTTC.